The clone carrying this TCR beta chain has a single count. Its specificity is unknown. The data were taken from a study of siplizumab effects on memory and regulatory T cells. Broader study findings: Siplizumab cultures yielded proliferating Tregs whose suppressive function was not confirmed.

The germline gives CDR1 LNHNV, CDR2 YYDKDF (reference sequence). The CDR3 loop spans 17 amino acids. Trimming stripped 0 bases from V and 4 bases from J, with 18 bases between. Assays examined 80,000 to 100,000 TCR templates per sample. Sequenced by immunoSEQ multiplex PCR; TCRdb stores in-frame clones only, minus some. The top ten clones hold over 0.15% of a sample with over 100,000 clones, 85% to 95% of them seen once. Sequenced material: non-Treg CD4+ T cells sorted from blood. This chain joins TRBV15 and TRBJ2-5; a possible D gene is TRBD1 (6 bases). The sequence came from a human donor in good health. The CDR3 reads CATSRDYSPGVRETQYF. The DNA of the CDR3 is TGTGCCACCAGCAGAGATTATAGCCCAGGGGTACGAGAGACCCAGTACTTC.